The clone carrying this T cell receptor (beta chain) occurred once. Germline values: CDR1 SGHDT, CDR2 YYEEEE. The CDR3 contains 14 residues. Trimming took off 4 bases at V and 1 base at J, with 12 bases between the two ends. TCRdb's copy holds only in-frame clones and misses some; the assay was immunoSEQ multiplex PCR. The repertoire includes over 200,000 clones, 70% to 90% of them detected once, and about 2.5% sits in the top ten. The data derive from a study of blood T cell repertoires in COVID-19. Study context: Nucleic acid was either cDNA or gDNA, and it came from T cells, B-cell-depleted T cells, or PBMCs.

This chain links TRBV5-6 with TRBJ2-7; TRBD2 might be the D (7 bases). The source of this sequence is a young man with COVID-19, enrolled during active disease. The sequencing input was peripheral blood. CDR3 DNA sequence: TGTGCCAGCAGCGTACAGGGACTATCCTACGAGCAGTACTTC. Its translation: CASSVQGLSYEQYF.